This T cell receptor (delta chain) was sequenced for a study of Vγ9Vδ2 T cells in congenital toxoplasmosis (dated by TCRdb to the early 2020s). Notes on the research overall: Congenital toxoplasmosis was diagnosed using IgG, IgM and IgA serology, Western blot and an in-house interferon-gamma release assay. In this study, researchers looked at the gamma and delta chain CDR3 repertoires of sorted blood gammadelta T cells, comparing infants congenitally infected with T. gondii against uninfected infants. Repertoires were sequenced from infants at 2 months after birth and at 1 year of age. At 2 months, TCR sequencing included about 5 infected and 10 uninfected infants, while at 1 year the sequenced group was 3 infected and 4 uninfected infants.

Paper-wide results and their limitations: Germline-encoded fetal-type TRDV2 CDR3 sequences seemed more prevalent in infected than uninfected roughly 2-month-old infants, suggesting an in utero expansion footprint. Two months was the earliest age with enough suitable sample material for TCR repertoire analysis, so newborn repertoires were not sequenced. At 2 months, infected infants appeared to have fewer N additions in TRGV9 and TRDV2 CDR3s than uninfected infants, particularly in TRDV2-TRDJ1 sequences. A public TRGV9 clonotype was highly prevalent in both infected and uninfected infants. Repertoire differences between infected and uninfected infants were less clearly seen at 1 year of age than at 2 months.

Using SuperScript II, cDNA was generated through template-switch reverse transcription, with TRGC- and TRDC-specific primers combined in a single tube. The TRGC primer was designed so that it binds both the TRGC1 and the TRGC2 constant genes. Amplification of TRG and TRD was done with the KAPA Real-Time Library Amplification Kit, and AMPure XP beads were used for purification between steps. Index PCR with the Nextera XT Index Kit was used to add Illumina sequencing adapters. An Illumina MiSeq with the V2 300 kit was used to sequence the TRG and TRD amplicons, producing 150 bp paired-end reads. Per the source publication's procedure: Before further analysis, read quality was checked using FastQC version 0.11.8. With MiXCR version 3.0.3, reads were aligned to GenBank TRG or TRD reference genes and CDR3 sequences were built. Default MiXCR settings were used with one exception: TRDD gene segments were assembled from 3 consecutive nucleotides instead of 5. VDJtools version 1.2.1 calculated N additions, CDR3 length, J segment length and clonotype sharing between samples. CDR3 sequences that were out of frame or contained stop codons were left out of the analysis. To look for overlap, the infant repertoires were checked against previously published Vgamma9Vdelta2 repertoires from fetal, cord blood and adult blood. The public reads were reprocessed by TCRdb using CATT, and rows of matching DNA were later combined. The V and J calls come from TCRdb's annotation, not from the publication. The sample profile shows 750 to 1,000 delta-chain clones; roughly 20% of them were found once. Roughly 16% of the sample is in the top ten clones.

For CDR1 and CDR2, the germline V gene (reference sequence) lists TVYSNPD and GDNSRS. V gives up 5 bases and J gives up 0 bases, and the segment between their germline ends measures 34 bases. Reading from cysteine to phenylalanine, the CDR3 counts 20 amino acids. Kept here is only the CDR3 DNA, which spans 60 bases and is read in frame from base 1. As a fraction of the sample, this clone is medium-sized (0.01 to 0.1%). There is no known antigen for this receptor. Base qualities were left out, and no much larger clone turns up one base away. The same treatment, using spiramycin and/or pyrimethamine plus sulfadiazine plus folinic acid, was given to mothers of both infected and uninfected infants. Every infant, whether infected or uninfected, was delivered at term, after more than 37 weeks of gestation. About 1 mL of blood was turned into PBMCs through Lymphoprep gradient centrifugation, and the PBMCs were then cryopreserved in liquid nitrogen and sent to Belgium. After thawing, PBMCs were labeled with Zombie NIR viability dye and stained with CD3, TCR gammadelta, Vgamma9 and Vdelta2 antibodies. Sorting of CD3+ TCRgammadelta+ T cells was performed on a FACSAria III, reaching a mean purity of roughly 98%. For each sample, the RNeasy Micro Kit was used to isolate RNA from some 10,000 sorted gammadelta T cells. The study infants had mothers who were enrolled with primary T. gondii infection during pregnancy. Peripheral blood was collected from the infants at an outpatient microbiology and virology center in Pavia, Italy.

The source material was gamma-delta T cells from blood. The chain employs TRDV3 and TRDJ1, with TRDD2 as a weak D call on 5 bases. This clonotype originated in a child under 10 years old born to a mother with Toxoplasma gondii infection during pregnancy, either congenitally infected or uninfected (not recorded which). The CDR3 amino acid sequence is: CAPAVPTEVSYPSYTDKLIF. In nucleotide form, the sequence is TGTGCCCCCGCGGTTCCCACTGAAGTATCCTATCCGTCTTACACCGATAAACTCATCTTT.